The 10 T cell receptor beta chains in this list originate from one sample, sequenced in a study of T-cell memory formation after mild COVID-19. TCRdb ran MiXCR on the 5' RACE reads and lists one entry per CDR3 protein. The sample consists of 350,000 to 450,000 distinct CDR3 sequences, 20% to 25% of them appearing once. Sequenced input: PBMCs or a T cell subset sorted from them (not recorded which). The receptors shown here come from an adult woman who had mild COVID-19 (a few samples of this study predate the infection). Cell type and time point are not known.

This clonotype was picked up many times. The V gene is TRBV5-1, the J gene TRBJ2-1, with TRBD2 as a possible D gene (6 bases). Germline V lookup: CDR1 SGHRS, CDR2 YFSETQ. V was clipped by 0 bases and J by 7 bases, with 11 bases between them. The CDR3 extends over 14 amino acids. In DNA form, the CDR3 reads TGCGCCAGCAGCTTGGGACTAGTCGAGAATGAGCAGTTCTTC. Translating it yields CASSLGLVENEQFF.

The genes are TRBV4-3 and TRBJ2-7; D gene unclear. Germline loops: CDR1 LGHNA, CDR2 YSLEER. The CDR3 runs to 11 residues. The germline V and J ends were trimmed by 1 base and 7 bases, with 5 bases remaining between them. The CDR3 is CASSQGVEQYF. The CDR3 DNA sequence: TGCGCCAGCAGCCAAGGGGTAGAGCAGTACTTC.

The J gene is TRBJ1-1, the V gene TRBV27, with 8 bases that match TRBD1. Looked up from germline, CDR1 is MNHEY and CDR2 is SMNVEV (reference sequence). The V segment lost 0 bases and the J segment 6 bases; nucleotides outside the gene matches: 3. CDR3 size: 14 residues. The DNA for the CDR3 is TGTGCCAGCAGTTTATCGTCAGGGGGCCCTGAAGCTTTCTTT. Its protein is CASSLSSGGPEAFF.

The gene calls are TRBV5-1 and TRBJ1-1; D not resolved. Germline CDR1 and CDR2: SGHRS and YFSETQ. The CDR3 covers 14 residues. Trimming stripped 0 bases from V and 1 base from J, with 7 bases between. The CDR3: CASSLAVPNTEAFF. CDR3 coding DNA: TGCGCCAGCAGCTTGGCGGTACCGAACACTGAAGCTTTCTTT.

This clonotype has just a few counts. V gene TRBV20-1 combines with J gene TRBJ2-3; tentatively, D is TRBD1 (6 bases). Trimming removed 6 bases at V and 4 bases at J, with 23 bases between. This CDR3 is built from 16 residues. In germline, CDR1 is DFQATT, CDR2 SNEGSKA (reference sequence). CDR3 in DNA: TGCAGTGCCCGAGATCGGCCGGACAGCAAATCAGATACGCAGTATTTT. Its protein product is CSARDRPDSKSDTQYF.

This clonotype was found many times. V is TRBV5-6 and J is TRBJ1-2; the D is unclear. V was shortened by 0 bases and J by 4 bases, with 7 bases between the two germline ends. The length of the CDR3 is 13 residues. In germline, CDR1 is SGHDT, CDR2 YYEEEE. The CDR3 loop reads CASSLEGPYGYTF. DNA of the CDR3: TGTGCCAGCAGCTTGGAAGGGCCCTATGGCTACACCTTC.

This clonotype occurred a few times. V usage is TRBV4-2 and J usage is TRBJ2-5, with 7 positions matching TRBD2. V lost 4 bases to trimming and J lost 3 bases; unmatched junction nucleotides: 8. The germline V gene encodes CDR1 LGHNA and CDR2 YNFKEQ. This CDR3 has 15 residues. The CDR3 DNA sequence: TGTGCCAGCAGCCTGCGGACGGGGGGAAAAGAGACCCAGTACTTC. Translating gives CASSLRTGGKETQYF.

The rearrangement links TRBV30 to TRBJ1-5; D is undetermined. V lost 2 bases, J lost 3 bases, and 8 bases lay in between. Per the germline V gene, CDR1 is GTSNPN and CDR2 is SVGIG (reference sequence). This CDR3 region has 13 residues. The CDR3 DNA reads TGTGCCTGGAGTCCAGGACCCAATCAGCCCCAGCATTTT. Translated: CAWSPGPNQPQHF.

This clonotype was counted between two and nine times. J is TRBJ2-5 and V is TRBV6-5; maybe TRBD2 (5 bases). This CDR3 has 14 residues. Per the germline V gene, CDR1 is MNHEY and CDR2 is SVGAGI. Trimming took 2 bases from V and 5 from J, leaving 12 bases between them. The CDR3 DNA reads TGTGCCAGCAGTTACGGCCCGGGGAGTGAGACCCAGTACTTC. Its translation: CASSYGPGSETQYF.

The chain employs TRBV7-9 and TRBJ2-7; 8 bases are shared with TRBD1. Germline trimming cut 5 bases from V and 4 bases from J; bases unmatched to any gene: 7. Germline-derived CDR1 and CDR2 are SEHNR and FQNEAQ (reference sequence). CDR3 size: 14 residues. CDR3 residues: CASSGRTGRYEQYF. CDR3 coding DNA: TGTGCCAGCAGCGGGCGGACAGGGCGTTACGAGCAGTACTTC. Using reference TRBV7-9 and TRBJ2-7 for the parts outside the CDR3, the full variable domain is DTGVSQNPRHKITKRGQNVTFRCDPISEHNRLYWYRQTLGQGPEFLTYFQNEAQLEKSRLLSDRFSAERPKGSFSTLEIQRTEQGDSAMYLCASSGRTGRYEQYFGPGTRLTVT.